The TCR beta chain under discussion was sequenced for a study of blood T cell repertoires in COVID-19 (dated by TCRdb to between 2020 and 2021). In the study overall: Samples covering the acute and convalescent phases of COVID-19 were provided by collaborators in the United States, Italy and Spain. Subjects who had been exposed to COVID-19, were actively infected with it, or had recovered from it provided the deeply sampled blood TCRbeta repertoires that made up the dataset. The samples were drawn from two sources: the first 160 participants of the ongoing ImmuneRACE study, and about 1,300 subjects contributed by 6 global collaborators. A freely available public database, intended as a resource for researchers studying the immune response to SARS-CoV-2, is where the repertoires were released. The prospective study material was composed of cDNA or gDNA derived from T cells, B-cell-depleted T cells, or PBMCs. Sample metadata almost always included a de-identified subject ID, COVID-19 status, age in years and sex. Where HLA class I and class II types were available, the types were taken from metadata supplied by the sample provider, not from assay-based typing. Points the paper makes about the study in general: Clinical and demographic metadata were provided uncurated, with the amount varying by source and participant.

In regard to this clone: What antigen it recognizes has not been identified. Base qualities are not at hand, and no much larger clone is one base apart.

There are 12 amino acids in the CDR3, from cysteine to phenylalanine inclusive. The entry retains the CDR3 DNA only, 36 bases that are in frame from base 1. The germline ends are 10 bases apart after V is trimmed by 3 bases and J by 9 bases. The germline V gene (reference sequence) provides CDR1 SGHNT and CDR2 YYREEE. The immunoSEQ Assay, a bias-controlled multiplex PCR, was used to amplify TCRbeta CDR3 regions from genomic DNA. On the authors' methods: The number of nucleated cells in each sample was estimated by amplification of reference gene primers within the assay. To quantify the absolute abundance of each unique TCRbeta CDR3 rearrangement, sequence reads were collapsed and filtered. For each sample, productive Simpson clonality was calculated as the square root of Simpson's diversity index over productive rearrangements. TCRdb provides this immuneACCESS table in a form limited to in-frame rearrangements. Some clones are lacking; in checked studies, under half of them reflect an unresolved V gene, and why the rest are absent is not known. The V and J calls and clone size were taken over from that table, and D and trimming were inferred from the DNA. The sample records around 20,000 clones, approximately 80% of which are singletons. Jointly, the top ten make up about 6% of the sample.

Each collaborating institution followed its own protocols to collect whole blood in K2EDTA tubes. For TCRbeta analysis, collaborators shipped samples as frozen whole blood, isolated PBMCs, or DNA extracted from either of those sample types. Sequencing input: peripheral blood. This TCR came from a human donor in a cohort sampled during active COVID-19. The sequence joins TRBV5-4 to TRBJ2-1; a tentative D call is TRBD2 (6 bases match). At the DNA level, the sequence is TGTGCCAGCAGCTCGGTGGGGGGTGAGCAGTTCTTC. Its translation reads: CASSSVGGEQFF.